This T cell receptor beta chain was captured by sequencing in a study of blood T cell repertoires in COVID-19. The method was immunoSEQ multiplex PCR; TCRdb's version includes in-frame clones alone and lacks a portion of them. The table includes fewer than 250,000 clones, 70% to 90% detected once. Germline-derived CDR1 and CDR2 are SGHTA and FQGNSA. The CDR3 has 15 residues. The germline V and J ends were trimmed by 0 bases and 0 bases, with 9 bases remaining between them. This TCR was recovered from a woman between 50 and 59 years old with acute COVID-19. The chain combines TRBV7-2 with TRBJ2-7; D is perhaps TRBD2 (5 bases). The specimen sequenced was PBMCs or T cells enriched from blood (not recorded which). CDR3 sequence: CASSLAGGLSYEQYF. The CDR3, as DNA: TGTGCCAGCAGCTTAGCCGGAGGCCTCTCCTACGAGCAGTACTTC.